The 27 T cell receptor beta chains below come from one sample, sequenced in a study of post-analysis software for immune sequencing data. Notes on the study in general: Comparison of patients with controls showed five TRBV segments more frequent in patients, TRBV5-6, TRBV5-1 and TRBV20-1 among them.

Unique molecular identifiers featured in each of the TCR beta cDNA libraries. TCRdb re-called the PCR reads with MiXCR, one entry per CDR3 protein. The repertoire holds a few hundred thousand distinct CDR3 sequences, with under 40% as singletons. No antigen has been assigned to these receptors. Material for sequencing was blood. Receptors were obtained from a girl aged 2-17 years with multiple sclerosis.

The chain links TRBV20-1 to TRBJ2-3; possibly TRBD1 for D (5 bases). This CDR3 region has 15 residues. From germline, CDR1 is DFQATT and CDR2 SNEGSKA (reference sequence). The V end lost 6 bases, the J end lost 6 bases, and 22 bases lay between the germline ends. DNA of the CDR3: TGCAGTGCGCCAGGGCAGGGTCCCTCCACGGATACGCAGTATTTT. Protein: CSAPGQGPSTDTQYF.

The J gene is TRBJ2-5, the V gene TRBV2; no definite D call. Germline V gene sequence: CDR1 SNHLY, CDR2 FYNNEI. Trimming removed 4 bases from V and 5 bases from J, with 14 bases in between. The CDR3 extends over 14 amino acids. The CDR3 reads CASSVREVRETQYF. CDR3 sequence (DNA): TGTGCCAGCAGTGTCCGCGAGGTGCGGGAGACCCAGTACTTC.

This chain connects TRBV9 to TRBJ2-3, with D unresolved. The germline V gene has CDR1 SGDLS and CDR2 YYNGEE. The CDR3 contains 12 residues. Trimming removed 4 bases at V and 4 bases at J, with 7 bases between. The CDR3 is CASSIVSDTQYF. The DNA of the CDR3 is TGTGCCAGCAGCATAGTTTCAGATACGCAGTATTTT.

The chain has TRBV7-9 and TRBJ1-1, with D possibly matching TRBD1 (5 bases). Looked up from germline, CDR1 is SEHNR and CDR2 is FQNEAQ (reference sequence). V lost 6 bases to trimming and J lost 6 bases, with 14 bases between them. This CDR3 has 13 residues. The CDR3 bases are TGTGCCAGCAGTAAAAATTCGACAGCTGAAGCTTTCTTT. It is translated as CASSKNSTAEAFF.

About this clonotype: One end of the junction varies from germline; a read error may be responsible. The rearrangement uses TRBV18 and TRBJ2-7; weak D call: TRBD1 (5 bases). This CDR3 contains 14 residues. CDR1 and CDR2 from the germline V gene are KGHSH and LQKENI. The CDR3 sequence is CAGSPRQGYYEQYF. CDR3 DNA: TGTGCCGGCTCACCCCGGCAGGGCTACTACGAGCAGTACTTC.

The chain employs TRBV20-1 and TRBJ2-1; unclear D gene. CDR1 and CDR2 from the germline V gene are DFQATT and SNEGSKA (reference sequence). CDR3 length: 14 amino acids. Trimming left V 5 bases short and J 0 bases short, with 11 bases between. The CDR3 bases are TGCAGTGCTCGACGAGCGATCTCCTACAATGAGCAGTTCTTC. Translation gives CSARRAISYNEQFF.

This chain uses TRBV6-6 with TRBJ2-7; possibly TRBD2 for D (6 bases). This CDR3 spans 15 amino acids. Germline assignment: CDR1 MNHNY and CDR2 SVGAGI (reference sequence). The V end was cut by 6 bases, the J end by 5 bases, with 20 bases between. CDR3 residues: CASSIPWIGEDEQYF. DNA for the CDR3: TGTGCCAGCAGCATACCTTGGATAGGGGAGGACGAGCAGTACTTC.

The genes are TRBV29-1 and TRBJ2-1; either TRBD1 or TRBD2 may supply D (5 bases each). CDR3 length equals 11 residues. Germline CDR1 reads SQVTM; CDR2 reads ANQGSEA. V gave up 3 bases and J gave up 7 bases, with 7 bases separating them. DNA for the CDR3: TGCAGCGTTGATGAGGGGAATGAGCAGTTCTTC. It translates to CSVDEGNEQFF.

For the CDR3, the DNA is TGTGCCAGCAGCTTAGCAGGACTAGCGGGGACAATCCAAGAGACCCAGTACTTC. Its translation: CASSLAGLAGTIQETQYF. The chain recombines TRBV13 with TRBJ2-5, with 12 bases that match TRBD2. Trimming at V came to 1 base and at J to 1 base, leaving 7 bases not matched to a gene. This CDR3 comprises 18 residues. The germline V gene encodes CDR1 PRHDT and CDR2 FYEKMQ (reference sequence).

This clonotype was counted between two and nine times. V usage is TRBV20-1 and J usage is TRBJ2-5, with TRBD1 matching over 7 bases. Unmatched junction bases numbered 10, after V lost 4 bases and J lost 2 bases. CDR3 size: 15 residues. Germline V gene lookup returns CDR1 DFQATT and CDR2 SNEGSKA (reference sequence). CDR3 DNA sequence: TGCAGTGCTACGGCCAGACAGGGATCGCAAGAGACCCAGTACTTC. Translated, it gives CSATARQGSQETQYF.

V usage is TRBV5-1 and J usage is TRBJ2-5; perhaps TRBD1 as D (6 bases). CDR1 SGHRS and CDR2 YFSETQ come from the germline V gene. CDR3 length: 13 residues. V lost 5 bases, J lost 5 bases, and 13 bases lay in between. The CDR3: CASRSQGIETQYF. CDR3 nucleotide sequence: TGCGCCAGCAGGTCGCAGGGGATCGAGACCCAGTACTTC.

The chain recombines TRBV9 with TRBJ2-1, with 10 nucleotides matching TRBD1. Germline V gene lookup returns CDR1 SGDLS and CDR2 YYNGEE. The CDR3 is made up of 15 amino acids. The ends lost 2 bases at V and 3 bases at J; junction bases unmatched: 2. The CDR3 region has the DNA TGTGCCAGCAGCGTTAGGACAGGGGGCTACAATGAGCAGTTCTTC. Amino acid sequence: CASSVRTGGYNEQFF.

V usage is TRBV27 and J usage is TRBJ2-3, with 8 nucleotides matching TRBD2. The CDR3 length is 15 residues. V gave up 7 bases and J gave up 3 bases; unmatched junction bases: 9. Germline V gene lookup returns CDR1 MNHEY and CDR2 SMNVEV (reference sequence). The CDR3 loop reads CASTPLGGGTDTQYF. The CDR3 coding sequence is TGTGCCAGCACCCCTCTCGGGGGGGGGACAGATACGCAGTATTTT.

A few counts support this clonotype. The chain uses TRBV7-3 and TRBJ2-1; 16 bases agree with TRBD2. This CDR3 comprises 18 residues. Germline CDR1 is SGHTA and CDR2 is FQGTGA. V shed 3 bases and J 2 bases; nucleotides not matched to a gene: 4. This CDR3 is CASSLGTSGGAPYNEQFF. In DNA form, the CDR3 reads TGTGCCAGCAGCTTGGGGACTAGCGGGGGGGCACCCTACAATGAGCAGTTCTTC.

This clonotype was recorded a few times. V and J are TRBV12-3 or TRBV12-4 and TRBJ2-6; D gene uncertain. V lost 7 bases and J lost 12, with 10 bases in between. The CDR3 consists of 11 residues. The CDR3 DNA is TGTGCCAGCACCCCAAGTGGCGTCCTGACTTTC. Its protein product is CASTPSGVLTF.

The chain carries TRBV24-1 and TRBJ2-2; 12 nucleotides line up with TRBD1. V lost 1 base to trimming and J lost 4 bases; unmatched junction nucleotides: 3. Germline V gives CDR1 KGHDR, CDR2 SFDVKD. The CDR3 runs to 17 residues. The CDR3 loop reads CATSDFGDRGLTGELFF. In DNA, the CDR3 is TGTGCCACCAGTGATTTTGGGGACAGGGGGCTCACCGGGGAGCTGTTTTTT.

In its sample, this clonotype was seen many times. The chain recombines TRBV7-2 with TRBJ2-1, with TRBD1 matching over 7 bases. V lost 5 bases to trimming and J lost 1 base; unmatched junction nucleotides: 5. Germline assignment: CDR1 SGHTA and CDR2 FQGNSA. The length of the CDR3 is 15 residues. CDR3 residues: CASSLDRVSYNEQFF. CDR3 in DNA: TGTGCCAGCAGCCTTGACAGGGTATCCTACAATGAGCAGTTCTTC. The whole variable domain, filled in from reference TRBV7-2 and TRBJ2-1, reads GAGVSQSPSNKVTEKGKDVELRCDPISGHTALYWYRQSLGQGLEFLIYFQGNSAPDKSGLPSDRFSAERTGGSVSTLTIQRTQQEDSAVYLCASSLDRVSYNEQFFGPGTRLTVL.

In its sample, this clonotype was seen a few times. The rearrangement joins TRBV27 to TRBJ2-3, with D possibly being TRBD2 (6 bases). From germline, CDR1 is MNHEY and CDR2 SMNVEV (reference sequence). The CDR3 sequence is 15 residues long. With 2 bases removed from V and 3 bases from J, the gap between germline ends came to 12 bases. CDR3 sequence: CASSLGGGWTDTQYF. In nucleotides, the CDR3 is TGTGCCAGCAGTTTAGGTGGGGGGTGGACAGATACGCAGTATTTT.

The chain joins TRBV3-1 to TRBJ2-5; D possibly corresponds to TRBD1 (6 bases). This CDR3 comprises 15 residues. Germline CDR1 LGHDT, CDR2 YNNKEL (reference sequence). Trimming took 4 bases from V and 5 from J, leaving 17 bases between them. The CDR3 reads CASSLPRGRLETQYF. Here the CDR3 DNA reads TGTGCCAGCAGCCTCCCCAGGGGCCGCCTGGAGACCCAGTACTTC.

V and J are TRBV12-3 or TRBV12-4 and TRBJ2-2; D remains ambiguous. CDR3 length equals 14 residues. V was cut by 7 bases and J by 1 base, with 10 bases left in between. The DNA of the CDR3 is TGTGCCAGCACCCCGATCAGGAACACCGGGGAGCTGTTTTTT. Protein sequence: CASTPIRNTGELFF.

The CDR3 DNA reads as TGCGCCAGCAGCCTCAGCGGACAGGGGAACACTGAAGCTTTCTTT. Translating gives CASSLSGQGNTEAFF. The chain couples TRBV5-1 to TRBJ1-1; 8 positions agree with TRBD1. The V gene's germline CDR1 is SGHRS and CDR2 YFSETQ. V lost 4 bases and J lost 1; bases outside the gene matches: 6. This CDR3 contains 15 residues.

The rearrangement links TRBV2 to TRBJ1-6, with D maybe TRBD1 (5 bases). The V end lost 1 base, the J end lost 6 bases, and 10 bases lay between the germline ends. Germline CDR1 is SNHLY and CDR2 is FYNNEI. This CDR3 is built from 15 residues. The CDR3 is CASSEDDSLNSPLHF. CDR3 in DNA: TGTGCCAGCAGTGAAGATGACAGTCTTAATTCACCCCTCCACTTT.

The table lists this clonotype with a few counts. The chain employs TRBV12-3 or TRBV12-4 and TRBJ2-7; D might be TRBD1 or TRBD2, each matching 6 bases. The CDR3 sequence is 14 residues long. Deletions cut 3 bases from V and 0 bases from J, with 9 bases between. The DNA for the CDR3 is TGTGCCAGCAGTTTTGGGGGGCGCTCCTACGAGCAGTACTTC. It specifies CASSFGGRSYEQYF.

The V and J genes are TRBV5-1 and TRBJ2-5; TRBD1 aligns across 7 bases. Germline V gene data show CDR1 as SGHRS and CDR2 as YFSETQ. This CDR3 region has 13 residues. The trim removed 5 bases at V and 2 bases at J, leaving 3 bases unmatched. CDR3 sequence (DNA): TGCGCCAGCAGGACAGGGATGCAAGAGACCCAGTACTTC. Translated, it gives CASRTGMQETQYF.

There are a few counts of this clonotype. The rearrangement uses TRBV15 and TRBJ2-1; possibly TRBD1 for D (5 bases). CDR1 is LNHNV, CDR2 YYDKDF, per germline (reference sequence). This CDR3 is 12 amino acids long. V shed 5 bases and J shed 5 bases, with 7 bases lying between them. The CDR3 nucleotides read TGTGCCACCAGCTGGGGCGACAATGAGCAGTTCTTC. Translated, it gives CATSWGDNEQFF.

The chain's CDR3 is CSASASGGSSYNEQFF. The DNA of the CDR3 is TGCAGTGCTAGTGCCAGCGGGGGTAGCTCCTACAATGAGCAGTTCTTC. The rearrangement links TRBV20-1 to TRBJ2-1; TRBD2 matches 8 bases. The CDR3 length is 16 residues. V was pared by 3 bases and J by 0 bases, with 7 bases of the junction left unmatched. Germline CDR1 DFQATT, CDR2 SNEGSKA (reference sequence).

V and J are TRBV12-3 or TRBV12-4 and TRBJ2-1; 7 bases fit TRBD1. J lost 0 bases, V lost 6 bases, and 8 bases had no gene match. This CDR3 contains 16 residues. The CDR3 DNA sequence: TGTGCCAGCAGGTATACAGGGGAAAGCTCCTACAATGAGCAGTTCTTC. Translating gives CASRYTGESSYNEQFF.